Listed below are T cell receptor beta chains from one sample, sequenced in a study of early T cells in non-severe SARS-CoV-2 infection. TCRdb reprocessed the 5' RACE reads with MiXCR, giving one entry per CDR3 protein. The repertoire holds roughly 40,000 distinct CDR3 sequences, 6.1% seen once, with around 12% in the top ten. The sequenced sample consisted of whole blood. These receptors were collected from an adult who was a healthcare worker with PCR-confirmed SARS-CoV-2 infection or an uninfected control (not recorded which). Both conserved end residues are part of each CDR3. The D gene is left open where the match is weak. Rows give clone size only sometimes, using once, few, many, or a class for an expanded clone.

CDR3 length: 12; clone size: few; V gene: TRBV29-1; D gene: .; J gene: TRBJ2-1; CDR3 protein: CSVHLPSNEQFF; CDR3 DNA: TGCAGCGTTCATCTGCCGTCCAATGAGCAGTTCTTC
CDR3 length: 14; clone size: many; V gene: TRBV27; D gene: .; J gene: TRBJ1-1; CDR3 protein: CASSSTGRNTEAFF; CDR3 DNA: TGTGCCAGCAGTTCAACCGGGCGGAACACTGAAGCTTTCTTT
CDR3 length: 16; clone size: many; V gene: TRBV11-2; D gene: .; J gene: TRBJ2-3; CDR3 protein: CASSTTQVSKADTQYF; CDR3 DNA: TGTGCCAGCAGCACAACACAGGTCTCAAAGGCAGATACGCAGTATTTT
CDR3 length: 15; clone size: many; V gene: TRBV7-9; D gene: .; J gene: TRBJ1-1; CDR3 protein: CASSLVGSMNTEAFF; CDR3 DNA: TGTGCCAGCAGCTTAGTTGGGAGCATGAACACTGAAGCTTTCTTT
CDR3 length: 16; clone size: many; V gene: TRBV20-1; D gene: .; J gene: TRBJ2-3; CDR3 protein: CSAKEVEGGFTDTQYF; CDR3 DNA: TGCAGTGCTAAGGAGGTTGAGGGGGGCTTCACAGATACGCAGTATTTT
CDR3 length: 14; clone size: .; V gene: TRBV4-3; D gene: .; J gene: TRBJ2-2; CDR3 protein: CASSPGRNTGELFF; CDR3 DNA: TGCGCCAGCAGCCCAGGACGAAACACCGGGGAGCTGTTTTTT
CDR3 length: 16; clone size: many; V gene: TRBV18; D gene: .; J gene: TRBJ2-6; CDR3 protein: CASSPRRLSGANVLTF; CDR3 DNA: TGTGCCAGCTCACCCCGACGCCTCTCTGGGGCCAACGTCCTGACTTTC
CDR3 length: 18; clone size: .; V gene: TRBV18; D gene: .; J gene: TRBJ1-3; CDR3 protein: CASSPFPVQGFPGNTIYF; CDR3 DNA: TGTGCCAGCTCACCCTTTCCGGTCCAGGGATTTCCTGGAAACACCATATATTTT
CDR3 length: 16; clone size: few; V gene: TRBV5-4; D gene: .; J gene: TRBJ2-2; CDR3 protein: CASSQGGTANTGELFF; CDR3 DNA: TGTGCCAGCAGTCAAGGCGGGACTGCGAACACCGGGGAGCTGTTTTTT
CDR3 length: 17; clone size: few; V gene: TRBV4-3; D gene: .; J gene: TRBJ2-1; CDR3 protein: CASSQDGTQSSYNEQFF; CDR3 DNA: TGCGCCAGCAGCCAAGATGGGACTCAAAGCTCCTACAATGAGCAGTTCTTC
CDR3 length: 15; clone size: many; V gene: TRBV4-3; D gene: TRBD1; J gene: TRBJ2-2; CDR3 protein: CASSRDNQGAWELFF; CDR3 DNA: TGCGCCAGCAGCCGAGATAACCAGGGGGCTTGGGAGCTGTTTTTT
CDR3 length: 14; clone size: few; V gene: TRBV12-3/TRBV12-4; D gene: TRBD2; J gene: TRBJ2-3; CDR3 protein: CASSQRTSGYTQYF; CDR3 DNA: TGTGCCAGCAGTCAAAGGACTAGCGGTTATACGCAGTATTTT
CDR3 length: 16; clone size: .; V gene: TRBV27; D gene: TRBD1; J gene: TRBJ1-6; CDR3 protein: CASRSSGQGGNSPLHF; CDR3 DNA: TGTGCCAGCAGATCTTCAGGACAGGGAGGGAATTCACCCCTCCACTTT
CDR3 length: 14; clone size: few; V gene: TRBV19; D gene: TRBD1; J gene: TRBJ2-3; CDR3 protein: CASSMDRALDTQYF; CDR3 DNA: TGTGCCAGTAGTATGGACAGGGCTCTGGATACGCAGTATTTT
CDR3 length: 15; clone size: many; V gene: TRBV28; D gene: TRBD1; J gene: TRBJ2-7; CDR3 protein: CASSLSETGAYEQYF; CDR3 DNA: TGTGCCAGCAGTTTATCGGAGACAGGGGCTTACGAGCAGTACTTC
CDR3 length: 11; clone size: .; V gene: TRBV10-2; D gene: TRBD1; J gene: TRBJ2-7; CDR3 protein: CASTGQGVSYF; CDR3 DNA: TGCGCCAGCACTGGACAGGGGGTTTCGTACTTC
CDR3 length: 14; clone size: many; V gene: TRBV3-1; D gene: .; J gene: TRBJ2-7; CDR3 protein: CASSPFPGANEQYF; CDR3 DNA: TGTGCCAGCAGCCCCTTTCCAGGGGCGAACGAGCAGTACTTC
CDR3 length: 11; clone size: .; V gene: TRBV12-3/TRBV12-4; D gene: .; J gene: TRBJ2-1; CDR3 protein: CASSRTDEQFF; CDR3 DNA: TGTGCCAGCAGTAGGACAGACGAGCAGTTCTTC
CDR3 length: 16; clone size: .; V gene: TRBV20-1; D gene: TRBD2; J gene: TRBJ2-1; CDR3 protein: CSARDSGLAGRDEQFF; CDR3 DNA: TGCAGTGCTAGAGATTCGGGACTAGCGGGGAGAGATGAGCAGTTCTTC
CDR3 length: 13; clone size: many; V gene: TRBV3-1; D gene: .; J gene: TRBJ1-1; CDR3 protein: CASSPRDNTEAFF; CDR3 DNA: TGTGCCAGCAGCCCCCGGGACAACACTGAAGCTTTCTTT
CDR3 length: 16; clone size: many; V gene: TRBV3-1; D gene: .; J gene: TRBJ2-1; CDR3 protein: CASSQELLSSYNEQFF; CDR3 DNA: TGTGCCAGCAGCCAAGAATTACTCAGCTCCTACAATGAGCAGTTCTTC
CDR3 length: 16; clone size: few; V gene: TRBV20-1; D gene: .; J gene: TRBJ1-6; CDR3 protein: CSAPIGGRTYNSPLHF; CDR3 DNA: TGCAGTGCCCCAATCGGCGGGAGGACCTATAATTCACCCCTCCACTTT
CDR3 length: 11; clone size: .; V gene: TRBV6-5; D gene: .; J gene: TRBJ1-2; CDR3 protein: CAAGTFYGYTF; CDR3 DNA: TGTGCCGCGGGGACGTTCTATGGCTACACCTTC
CDR3 length: 15; clone size: .; V gene: TRBV7-9; D gene: .; J gene: TRBJ1-1; CDR3 protein: CASSLAQGFGTEAFF; CDR3 DNA: TGTGCCAGCAGCTTAGCGCAAGGGTTCGGAACTGAAGCTTTCTTT
CDR3 length: 14; clone size: many; V gene: TRBV7-2; D gene: TRBD1; J gene: TRBJ2-7; CDR3 protein: CASSAWDRTYEQYF; CDR3 DNA: TGTGCCAGCAGCGCCTGGGACAGAACCTACGAGCAGTACTTC
CDR3 length: 13; clone size: many; V gene: TRBV28; D gene: .; J gene: TRBJ1-6; CDR3 protein: CASTDSTNSPLHF; CDR3 DNA: TGTGCCAGTACGGACAGCACAAATTCACCCCTCCACTTT
CDR3 length: 15; clone size: many; V gene: TRBV7-3; D gene: .; J gene: TRBJ2-3; CDR3 protein: CASSPGLATGDTQYF; CDR3 DNA: TGTGCCAGCAGCCCCGGCCTAGCCACGGGAGATACGCAGTATTTT
CDR3 length: 13; clone size: many; V gene: TRBV11-2; D gene: .; J gene: TRBJ2-1; CDR3 protein: CASSLGVVGEQFF; CDR3 DNA: TGTGCCAGCAGCTTAGGGGTGGTCGGTGAGCAGTTCTTC
CDR3 length: 13; clone size: .; V gene: TRBV6-1; D gene: TRBD1; J gene: TRBJ1-2; CDR3 protein: CASRDRGSHGYTF; CDR3 DNA: TGTGCCAGCCGTGACAGGGGATCTCATGGCTACACCTTC
CDR3 length: 12; clone size: .; V gene: TRBV7-9; D gene: TRBD1; J gene: TRBJ2-3; CDR3 protein: CASSNRGDTQYF; CDR3 DNA: TGTGCCAGCAGTAACAGGGGGGATACGCAGTATTTT
CDR3 length: 14; clone size: few; V gene: TRBV5-1; D gene: TRBD1; J gene: TRBJ2-7; CDR3 protein: CASSGSGTGGEQYF; CDR3 DNA: TGCGCCAGCAGCGGCTCCGGGACAGGGGGCGAGCAGTACTTC
CDR3 length: 19; clone size: .; V gene: TRBV4-3; D gene: TRBD2; J gene: TRBJ2-3; CDR3 protein: CASSQVFAHIAGFTDTQYF; CDR3 DNA: TGCGCCAGCAGCCAAGTTTTTGCCCACATAGCGGGGTTCACAGATACGCAGTATTTT
CDR3 length: 15; clone size: many; V gene: TRBV20-1; D gene: .; J gene: TRBJ2-1; CDR3 protein: CSAVGTSTSYNEQFF; CDR3 DNA: TGCAGTGCAGTGGGAACTAGTACCTCCTACAATGAGCAGTTCTTC
CDR3 length: 14; clone size: .; V gene: TRBV20-1; D gene: TRBD2; J gene: TRBJ2-2; CDR3 protein: CSASLAGGTGELFF; CDR3 DNA: TGCAGTGCTTCTCTAGCGGGGGGAACCGGGGAGCTGTTTTTT
CDR3 length: 18; clone size: few; V gene: TRBV6-5; D gene: TRBD2; J gene: TRBJ2-1; CDR3 protein: CASSYATGGRVNPNEQFF; CDR3 DNA: TGTGCCAGCAGTTACGCAACGGGGGGGCGAGTAAACCCCAATGAGCAGTTCTTC
CDR3 length: 13; clone size: .; V gene: TRBV18; D gene: .; J gene: TRBJ1-2; CDR3 protein: CASSPVGYYGYTF; CDR3 DNA: TGTGCCAGCTCACCAGTGGGGTACTATGGCTACACCTTC
CDR3 length: 17; clone size: many; V gene: TRBV10-3; D gene: TRBD1; J gene: TRBJ1-2; CDR3 protein: CAISESGDRGNNYGYTF; CDR3 DNA: TGTGCCATCAGTGAGTCGGGGGACAGGGGAAATAACTATGGCTACACCTTC
CDR3 length: 16; clone size: many; V gene: TRBV27; D gene: .; J gene: TRBJ2-1; CDR3 protein: CASSTGPATLYNEQFF; CDR3 DNA: TGTGCCAGCAGTACCGGACCTGCGACCCTCTACAATGAGCAGTTCTTC
CDR3 length: 16; clone size: .; V gene: TRBV20-1; D gene: TRBD2; J gene: TRBJ2-1; CDR3 protein: CSARDMGLAGDNEQFF; CDR3 DNA: TGCAGTGCTAGAGATATGGGACTAGCCGGAGACAATGAGCAGTTCTTC
CDR3 length: 13; clone size: few; V gene: TRBV12-3/TRBV12-4; D gene: .; J gene: TRBJ2-2; CDR3 protein: CASRPQGSGELFF; CDR3 DNA: TGTGCCAGCAGGCCCCAGGGCTCCGGGGAGCTGTTTTTT
CDR3 length: 15; clone size: many; V gene: TRBV20-1; D gene: .; J gene: TRBJ1-3; CDR3 protein: CSAGTDSLSGNTIYF; CDR3 DNA: TGCAGTGCCGGAACCGACAGCCTCTCTGGAAACACCATATATTTT
CDR3 length: 16; clone size: many; V gene: TRBV7-3; D gene: TRBD2; J gene: TRBJ2-1; CDR3 protein: CASSLRSSGGYNEQFF; CDR3 DNA: TGTGCCAGCAGCTTAAGGTCTAGCGGGGGCTACAATGAGCAGTTCTTC
CDR3 length: 17; clone size: few; V gene: TRBV5-1; D gene: TRBD2; J gene: TRBJ2-3; CDR3 protein: CASSLATSGASTDTQYF; CDR3 DNA: TGCGCCAGCAGCTTGGCCACTAGCGGGGCTTCTACAGATACGCAGTATTTT
CDR3 length: 14; clone size: many; V gene: TRBV5-1; D gene: .; J gene: TRBJ2-1; CDR3 protein: CASSFLGGKDEQFF; CDR3 DNA: TGCGCCAGCAGCTTTTTGGGGGGTAAAGATGAGCAGTTCTTC
CDR3 length: 16; clone size: .; V gene: TRBV7-2; D gene: TRBD1; J gene: TRBJ2-1; CDR3 protein: CASSLVPTGVRYEQFF; CDR3 DNA: TGTGCCAGCAGCTTAGTCCCGACAGGGGTACGTTATGAGCAGTTCTTC
CDR3 length: 14; clone size: many; V gene: TRBV6-1; D gene: .; J gene: TRBJ2-1; CDR3 protein: CASREDSNYNEQFF; CDR3 DNA: TGTGCCAGCAGGGAGGACAGCAACTACAATGAGCAGTTCTTC
CDR3 length: 10; clone size: many; V gene: TRBV3-1; D gene: .; J gene: TRBJ1-5; CDR3 protein: CASSLVAQHF; CDR3 DNA: TGTGCCAGCAGCCTGGTGGCCCAGCATTTT
CDR3 length: 15; clone size: .; V gene: TRBV5-6; D gene: .; J gene: TRBJ2-5; CDR3 protein: CASEGRQGWRETQYF; CDR3 DNA: TGTGCCAGCGAAGGTCGGCAGGGGTGGCGAGAGACCCAGTACTTC
CDR3 length: 12; clone size: many; V gene: TRBV19; D gene: .; J gene: TRBJ1-2; CDR3 protein: CASSADSYGYTF; CDR3 DNA: TGTGCCAGTAGTGCGGACAGTTATGGCTACACCTTC
CDR3 length: 15; clone size: many; V gene: TRBV28; D gene: TRBD1; J gene: TRBJ2-3; CDR3 protein: CASRLQGAMTDTQYF; CDR3 DNA: TGTGCCAGCAGACTACAGGGGGCTATGACAGATACGCAGTATTTT
CDR3 length: 14; clone size: many; V gene: TRBV20-1; D gene: TRBD1; J gene: TRBJ1-2; CDR3 protein: CSAKRQGPNYGYTF; CDR3 DNA: TGCAGTGCTAAAAGACAGGGTCCTAACTATGGCTACACCTTC
CDR3 length: 14; clone size: once; V gene: TRBV12-3/TRBV12-4; D gene: TRBD2; J gene: TRBJ2-7; CDR3 protein: CASNFGGGPYEQYF; CDR3 DNA: TGTGCCAGCAACTTCGGGGGGGGTCCCTACGAGCAGTACTTC
CDR3 length: 17; clone size: .; V gene: TRBV18; D gene: .; J gene: TRBJ2-3; CDR3 protein: CASSPAKLVPSTDTQYF; CDR3 DNA: TGTGCCAGCTCACCTGCGAAACTAGTCCCGAGCACAGATACGCAGTATTTT
CDR3 length: 12; clone size: many; V gene: TRBV12-3/TRBV12-4; D gene: .; J gene: TRBJ2-3; CDR3 protein: CASTLGEDTQYF; CDR3 DNA: TGTGCCAGCACTTTGGGAGAAGATACGCAGTATTTT
CDR3 length: 15; clone size: few; V gene: TRBV6-5; D gene: TRBD1; J gene: TRBJ1-2; CDR3 protein: CASSYDRVNANGYTF; CDR3 DNA: TGTGCCAGCAGCTATGACAGGGTGAATGCAAATGGCTACACCTTC
CDR3 length: 13; clone size: .; V gene: TRBV10-2; D gene: .; J gene: TRBJ2-7; CDR3 protein: CASSASNSYEQYF; CDR3 DNA: TGCGCCAGCAGTGCCTCAAACAGCTACGAGCAGTACTTC
CDR3 length: 13; clone size: many; V gene: TRBV7-9; D gene: .; J gene: TRBJ2-3; CDR3 protein: CAVSPLGPDTQYF; CDR3 DNA: TGTGCCGTTAGCCCGCTAGGCCCAGATACGCAGTATTTT
CDR3 length: 15; clone size: many; V gene: TRBV12-3/TRBV12-4; D gene: .; J gene: TRBJ1-5; CDR3 protein: CASSFEGGRNQPQHF; CDR3 DNA: TGTGCCAGCAGTTTTGAGGGGGGACGCAATCAGCCCCAGCATTTT